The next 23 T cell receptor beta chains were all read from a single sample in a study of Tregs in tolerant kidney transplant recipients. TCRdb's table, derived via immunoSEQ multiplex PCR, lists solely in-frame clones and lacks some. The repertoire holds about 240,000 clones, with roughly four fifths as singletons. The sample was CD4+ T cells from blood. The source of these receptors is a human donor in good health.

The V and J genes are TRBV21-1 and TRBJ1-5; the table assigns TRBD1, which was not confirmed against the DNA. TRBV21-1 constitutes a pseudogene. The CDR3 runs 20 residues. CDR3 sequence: CASSKGEGDRPKVGNQPQHF. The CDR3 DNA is TGTGCCAGCAGCAAAGGGGAAGGGGACAGGCCGAAGGTCGGCAATCAGCCCCAGCATTTT.

The CDR3 nucleotides are TGCGCCAGCAGCTTGGAGGCCTACCCCTACCAAGAGACCCAGTACTTC. Translating gives CASSLEAYPYQETQYF. The chain carries TRBV5-1 and TRBJ2-5; D not resolved. The CDR3 contains 16 residues. Germline lookup yields CDR1 SGHRS and CDR2 YFSETQ. V dropped 0 bases and J dropped 0 bases, with 12 bases sitting between them. Full variable domain (missing parts from reference TRBV5-1 and TRBJ2-5): KAGVTQTPRYLIKTRGQQVTLSCSPISGHRSVSWYQQTPGQGLQFLFEYFSETQRNKGNFPGRFSGRQFSNSRSEMNVSTLELGDSALYLCASSLEAYPYQETQYFGPGTRLLVL.

The CDR3 nucleotides read TGTGCCAGCAGCTTGTATACAGGGCTAAAAGGCGGGGAGCTGTTTTTT. This encodes CASSLYTGLKGGELFF. This chain links TRBV7-2 with TRBJ2-2; perhaps TRBD1 as D (6 bases). Trimming took 3 bases from V and 7 from J, leaving 18 bases between them. From germline, CDR1 is SGHTA and CDR2 FQGNSA. The CDR3 length is 16 residues.

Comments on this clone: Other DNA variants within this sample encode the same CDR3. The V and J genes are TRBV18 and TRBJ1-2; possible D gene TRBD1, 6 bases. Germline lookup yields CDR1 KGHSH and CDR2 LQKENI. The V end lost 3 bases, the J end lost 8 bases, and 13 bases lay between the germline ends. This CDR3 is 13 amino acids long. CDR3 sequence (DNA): TGTGCCAGCTCACCCGGACAGATCGAGGGCTACACCTTC. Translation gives CASSPGQIEGYTF.

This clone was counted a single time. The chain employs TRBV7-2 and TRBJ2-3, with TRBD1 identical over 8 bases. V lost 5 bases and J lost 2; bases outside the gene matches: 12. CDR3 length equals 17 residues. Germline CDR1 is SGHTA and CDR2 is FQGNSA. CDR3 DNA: TGTGCCAGCAGCGGACGACAGGGGAGGTCCCACACAGATACGCAGTATTTT. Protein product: CASSGRQGRSHTDTQYF.

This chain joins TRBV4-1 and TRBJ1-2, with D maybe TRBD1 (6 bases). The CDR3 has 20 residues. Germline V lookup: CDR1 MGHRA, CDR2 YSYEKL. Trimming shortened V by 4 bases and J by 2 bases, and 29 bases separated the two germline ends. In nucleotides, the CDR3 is TGCGCCAGCAGCCGAAGAGACCCGTGGAGAGGGGGAAATATCAACTATGGCTACACCTTC. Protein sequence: CASSRRDPWRGGNINYGYTF.

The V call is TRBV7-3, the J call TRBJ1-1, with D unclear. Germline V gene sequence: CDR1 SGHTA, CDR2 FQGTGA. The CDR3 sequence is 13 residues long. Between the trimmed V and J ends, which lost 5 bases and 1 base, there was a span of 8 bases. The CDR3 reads CASSTQRNTEAFF. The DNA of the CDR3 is TGTGCCAGCAGCACTCAAAGGAACACTGAAGCTTTCTTT.

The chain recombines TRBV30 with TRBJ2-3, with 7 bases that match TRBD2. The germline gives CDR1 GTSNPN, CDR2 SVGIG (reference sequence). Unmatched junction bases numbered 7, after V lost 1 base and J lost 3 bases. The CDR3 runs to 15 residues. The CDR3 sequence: CAWSDFGGSTDTQYF. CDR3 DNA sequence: TGTGCCTGGAGTGACTTCGGCGGGAGTACAGATACGCAGTATTTT.

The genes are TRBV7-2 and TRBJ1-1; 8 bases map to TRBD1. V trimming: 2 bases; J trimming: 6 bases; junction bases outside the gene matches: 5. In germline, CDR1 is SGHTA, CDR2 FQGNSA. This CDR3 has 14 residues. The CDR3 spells CASSLRQGAPEAFF. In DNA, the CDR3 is TGTGCCAGCAGCTTAAGGCAGGGGGCCCCTGAAGCTTTCTTT.

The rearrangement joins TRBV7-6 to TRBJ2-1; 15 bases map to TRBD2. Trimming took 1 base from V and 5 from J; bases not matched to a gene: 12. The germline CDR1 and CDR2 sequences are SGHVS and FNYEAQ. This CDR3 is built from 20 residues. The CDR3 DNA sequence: TGTGCCAGCAGCTTAGAAGCGGGGACTAGCGGGAGGCTATACCACAATGAGCAGTTCTTC. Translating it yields CASSLEAGTSGRLYHNEQFF.

CDR3 region: CASSREGAYEQYF. CDR3 bases: TGTGCCAGCAGCCGTGAGGGGGCCTACGAGCAGTACTTC. V is TRBV6-5 and J is TRBJ2-7; TRBD1 is a possible D gene (6 bases). The germline V and J ends were trimmed by 6 bases and 2 bases, with 11 bases remaining between them. Germline CDR1 is MNHEY and CDR2 is SVGAGI. The CDR3 extends over 13 amino acids.

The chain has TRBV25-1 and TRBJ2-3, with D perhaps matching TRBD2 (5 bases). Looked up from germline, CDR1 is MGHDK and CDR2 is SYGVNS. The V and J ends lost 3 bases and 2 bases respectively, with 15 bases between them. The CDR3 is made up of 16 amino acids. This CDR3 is CASSEKLAATTDTQYF. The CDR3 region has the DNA TGTGCCAGCAGTGAGAAGCTAGCTGCGACCACAGATACGCAGTATTTT.

The CDR3 protein is CATVDRGVERGYTF. DNA of the CDR3: TGTGCCACCGTTGACAGGGGAGTAGAGCGTGGCTACACCTTC. The V call is TRBV19, the J call TRBJ1-2; 8 bases agree with TRBD1. The CDR3 has 14 residues. Germline V gene data show CDR1 as LNHDA and CDR2 as SQIVND (reference sequence). V trimming: 10 bases; J trimming: 7 bases; junction bases outside the gene matches: 14.

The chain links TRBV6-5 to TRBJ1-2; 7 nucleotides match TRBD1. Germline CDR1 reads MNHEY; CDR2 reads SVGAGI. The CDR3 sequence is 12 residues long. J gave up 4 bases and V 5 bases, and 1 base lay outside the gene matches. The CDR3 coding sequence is TGTGCCAGCAGTCGGGACAGCTATGGCTACACCTTC. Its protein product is CASSRDSYGYTF.

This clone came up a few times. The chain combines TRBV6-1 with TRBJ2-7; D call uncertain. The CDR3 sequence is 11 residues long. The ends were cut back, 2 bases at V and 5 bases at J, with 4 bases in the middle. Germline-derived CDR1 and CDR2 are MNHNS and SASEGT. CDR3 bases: TGTGCCAGCAGTGAATGGGACGAGCAGTACTTC. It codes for CASSEWDEQYF.

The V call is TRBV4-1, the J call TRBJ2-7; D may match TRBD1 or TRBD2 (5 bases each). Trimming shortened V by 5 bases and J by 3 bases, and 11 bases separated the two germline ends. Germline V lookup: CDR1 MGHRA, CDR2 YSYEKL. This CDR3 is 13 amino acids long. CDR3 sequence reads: CASSSLRGYEQYF. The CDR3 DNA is TGCGCCAGCAGCAGCCTGAGGGGCTACGAGCAGTACTTC.

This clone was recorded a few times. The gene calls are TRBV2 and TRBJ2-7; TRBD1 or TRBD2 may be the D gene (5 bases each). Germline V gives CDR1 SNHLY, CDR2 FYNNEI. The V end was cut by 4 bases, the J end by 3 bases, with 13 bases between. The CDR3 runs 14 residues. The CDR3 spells CASSAWQGVYEQYF. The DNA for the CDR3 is TGTGCCAGCAGTGCGTGGCAGGGAGTCTACGAGCAGTACTTC.

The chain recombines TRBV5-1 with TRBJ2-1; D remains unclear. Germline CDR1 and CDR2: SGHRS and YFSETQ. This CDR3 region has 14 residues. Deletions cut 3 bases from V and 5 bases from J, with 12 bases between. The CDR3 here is CASSSNLPHNEQFF. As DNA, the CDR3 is TGCGCCAGCAGCTCCAATTTACCCCACAATGAGCAGTTCTTC.

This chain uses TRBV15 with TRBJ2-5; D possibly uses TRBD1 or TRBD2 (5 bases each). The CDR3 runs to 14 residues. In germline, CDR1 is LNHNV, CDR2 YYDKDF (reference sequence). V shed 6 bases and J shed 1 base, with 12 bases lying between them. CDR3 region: CATRAYGAQETQYF. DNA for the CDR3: TGTGCCACCAGGGCCTACGGGGCCCAAGAGACCCAGTACTTC.

CDR3 protein: CASSRYVGSPNTGELFF. CDR3 in DNA: TGTGCCAGCAGCCGATATGTGGGGTCTCCGAACACCGGGGAGCTGTTTTTT. The J gene is TRBJ2-2, the V gene TRBV11-2; no reliable D call. In germline, CDR1 is SGHAT, CDR2 FQNNGV. Deletions cut 5 bases from V and 0 bases from J, with 16 bases between. This CDR3 is 17 amino acids long. The full variable domain, with the rest looked up from reference TRBV11-2 and TRBJ2-2, is EAGVAQSPRYKIIEKRQSVAFWCNPISGHATLYWYQQILGQGPKLLIQFQNNGVVDDSQLPKDRFSAERLKGVDSTLKIQPAKLEDSAVYLCASSRYVGSPNTGELFFGEGSRLTVL.

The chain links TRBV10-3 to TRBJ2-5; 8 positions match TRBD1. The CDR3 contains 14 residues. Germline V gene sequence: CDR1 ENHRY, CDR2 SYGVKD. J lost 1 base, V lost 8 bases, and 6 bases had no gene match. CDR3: CAIGTGGRQETQYF. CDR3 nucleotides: TGTGCCATCGGGACAGGCGGTCGCCAAGAGACCCAGTACTTC.

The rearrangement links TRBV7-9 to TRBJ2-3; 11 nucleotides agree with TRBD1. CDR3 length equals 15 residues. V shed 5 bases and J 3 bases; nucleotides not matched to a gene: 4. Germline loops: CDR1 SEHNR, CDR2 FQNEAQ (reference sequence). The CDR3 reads CASSRTGGVTDTQYF. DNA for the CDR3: TGTGCCAGCAGCCGGACAGGGGGCGTAACAGATACGCAGTATTTT.

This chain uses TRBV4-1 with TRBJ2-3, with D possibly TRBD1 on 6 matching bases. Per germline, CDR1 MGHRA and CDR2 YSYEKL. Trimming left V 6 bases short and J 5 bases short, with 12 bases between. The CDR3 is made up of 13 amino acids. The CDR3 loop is CASRGWGQDTQYF. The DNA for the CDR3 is TGCGCCAGCAGAGGATGGGGACAAGATACGCAGTATTTT.